This section outlines one T cell receptor beta chain sequence together with its context. No antigen is known for it. Cultured CD4+ T cells had their DNA profiled by the Oncomine TCR Beta short-read assay. TCRdb independently ran MiXCR on the PCR reads; one entry per CDR3 protein. There are 9,500 to 15,000 distinct CDR3 sequences in the sample; about three fifths occur only once, and over 20% lies in the top ten. This CDR3 region has 14 residues. Germline assignment: CDR1 MRHNA and CDR2 SNTAGT. Trimming removed 4 bases from V and 4 bases from J; junction bases left unmatched: 1. The data originate from a study of vaccination and CD4 T cells after COVID-19. Looking at the study overall: Convalescent study patients returned SARS-CoV-2 positive nasal swab PCR results, with 8 or 9 mild cases and one severe. Two-dose vaccination with either BNT162b2 or mRNA-1273 was given to participants. The stimulating agents, overlapping spike peptides, came from SARS-CoV-2, HCoV-NL63, HCoV-OC43 and HCoV-229E. Study-level findings and limits: Among those convalescent, a median roughly 90% of reactive clones emerged solely post-vaccination.

Documented treatment: roughly 10-day PBMC culture with coronavirus spike peptide pools or control peptides (ViraFEST assay). The chain employs TRBV6-4 and TRBJ2-3; TRBD1 aligns across 11 bases. Sequencing was done on a sample of CD4+ T cells from blood, cultured in vitro. This receptor was taken from a human donor who had recovered from COVID-19. The CDR3 region has the DNA TGTGCCAGCAGTGGGACAGGGGGCGCAGATACGCAGTATTTT. This codes for CASSGTGGADTQYF.